This T cell receptor (beta chain) was observed in a study of T cell changes during pregnancy in multiple sclerosis. Comment on this clone: One end of the junction does not line up with germline, which may come from a read error.

Sequencing was performed with immunoSEQ multiplex PCR; in TCRdb, only in-frame clones are kept and a portion is missing. The table records 20,000 or so clones, more than 75% of them present only once. This CDR3 is built from 13 residues. Germline-derived CDR1 and CDR2 are KGHSH and LQKENI. The input for sequencing was CD8+ T cells from peripheral blood mononuclear cells, taken in the third trimester of pregnancy. The J gene is TRBJ1-2, the V gene TRBV18; the D is unclear. This receptor was identified in a female donor in good health, enrolled as a control in a pregnancy study. CDR3 DNA sequence: TGTGCCGGCTCCCCGGTACCTAACTATGGCTACACCTTC. Amino acids: CAGSPVPNYGYTF.